The 5 T cell receptor beta chains in this list originate from one sample, sequenced in a study of Ad26.COV2.S vaccination and SARS-CoV-2 variants. Treatment denoted: approximately 18 received Ad26.COV2.S at low or high dose, single or two shots; roughly 5 received placebo; per-sample allocation not given. After the first vaccine or placebo injection, samples were drawn on day 63. TCRdb's table, derived via immunoSEQ multiplex PCR, lists solely in-frame clones and lacks some. The sample has about 380,000 clones; 83% are singletons. The sample consisted of peripheral blood, taken in a trial of Ad26.COV2.S vaccine versus placebo. All receptors come from a person aged 18-65 years who received the Ad26.COV2.S COVID-19 vaccine or a placebo.

This clone was recorded only once. V gene TRBV5-1 combines with J gene TRBJ2-3; D gene unclear. Germline CDR1 is SGHRS and CDR2 is YFSETQ. This CDR3 is 14 amino acids long. The germline V and J ends were trimmed by 3 bases and 6 bases, with 14 bases remaining between them. The CDR3 region has the DNA TGCGCCAGCAGCTCGGCGCTAGGTACCGATACGCAGTATTTT. As protein: CASSSALGTDTQYF.

This chain connects TRBV9 to TRBJ2-2; 8 positions agree with TRBD1. Germline V CDR1 and CDR2: SGDLS, YYNGEE. The CDR3 extends over 13 amino acids. V trimming: 7 bases; J trimming: 8 bases; junction bases outside the gene matches: 7. In DNA, the CDR3 is TGTGCCAGCGATTCAGGGGGCAGGGGGGAGCTGTTTTTT. Its protein is CASDSGGRGELFF. The full variable domain, rest sourced from reference TRBV9 and TRBJ2-2, is DSGVTQTPKHLITATGQRVTLRCSPRSGDLSVYWYQQSLDQGLQFLIQYYNGEERAKGNILERFSAQQFPDLHSELNLSSLELGDSALYFCASDSGGRGELFFGEGSRLTVL.

The rearrangement uses TRBV7-3 and TRBJ2-2; the D is unclear. Germline assignment: CDR1 SGHTA and CDR2 FQGTGA. V was pared by 1 base and J by 5 bases, with 11 bases between. The CDR3 runs 15 residues. The CDR3 DNA reads TGTGCCAGCAGCTTAATTTTCACCGGAACCGGGGAGCTGTTTTTT. Translation: CASSLIFTGTGELFF.

The chain links TRBV27 to TRBJ2-4, with a possible D match to TRBD1 (6 bases). Germline CDR1 reads MNHEY; CDR2 reads SMNVEV (reference sequence). The CDR3 consists of 18 residues. V was clipped by 4 bases and J by 6 bases, with 25 bases between them. The CDR3: CASSSPQGSRGGVNIQYF. In nucleotides, the CDR3 is TGTGCCAGCAGTTCACCCCAGGGGTCTCGAGGTGGGGTAAACATTCAGTACTTC.

The V gene is TRBV7-3, the J gene TRBJ1-6; D remains ambiguous. The CDR3 sequence is 13 residues long. Per germline, CDR1 SGHTA and CDR2 FQGTGA. The V gene lost 4 bases and the J gene lost 9 bases, with 10 bases spanning the gap. The CDR3 DNA is TGTGCCAGCAGCTCGGCGGGCTTTTCACCCCTCCACTTT. Protein: CASSSAGFSPLHF.